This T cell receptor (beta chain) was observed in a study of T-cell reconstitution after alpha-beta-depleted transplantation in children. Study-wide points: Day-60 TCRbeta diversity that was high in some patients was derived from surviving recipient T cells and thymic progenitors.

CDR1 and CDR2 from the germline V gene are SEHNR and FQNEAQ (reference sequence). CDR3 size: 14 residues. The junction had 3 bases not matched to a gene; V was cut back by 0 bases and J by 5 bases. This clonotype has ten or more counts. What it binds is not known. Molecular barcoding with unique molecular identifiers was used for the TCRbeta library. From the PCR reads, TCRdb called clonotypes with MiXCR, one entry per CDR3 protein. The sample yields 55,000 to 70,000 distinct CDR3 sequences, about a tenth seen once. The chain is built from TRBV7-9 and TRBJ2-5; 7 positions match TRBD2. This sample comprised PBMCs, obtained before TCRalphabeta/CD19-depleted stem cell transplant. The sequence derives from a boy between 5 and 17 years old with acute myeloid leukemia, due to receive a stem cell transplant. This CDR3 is CASSLAGGPETQYF. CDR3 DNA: TGTGCCAGCAGCTTAGCGGGAGGGCCCGAGACCCAGTACTTC.